The 16 T cell receptor beta chains in this list originate from one sample, sequenced in a study of blood T cell repertoires in COVID-19. Clones were read by immunoSEQ multiplex PCR, and TCRdb kept only the in-frame ones, dropping some. The table has about 300,000 clones, 65% to 90% seen once; the top ten hold around 4%. Sequenced input: PBMCs or T cells enriched from blood (not recorded which). All receptors derive from a man under 40 who had recovered from COVID-19.

V and J are TRBV11-2 and TRBJ1-1; 8 nucleotides line up with TRBD1. The CDR3 runs to 12 residues. V was pared by 6 bases and J by 11 bases, with 8 bases of the junction left unmatched. The germline gives CDR1 SGHAT, CDR2 FQNNGV. DNA of the CDR3: TGTGCCAGCAGTAAGGACAGGGCTGGGGCTTTCTTT. Amino acids: CASSKDRAGAFF.

The CDR3 DNA reads as TGTGCCAGCAGCGCAGGGCAATCTAATGAAAAACTGTTTTTT. This translates into CASSAGQSNEKLFF. V gene TRBV7-9 combines with J gene TRBJ1-4; perhaps TRBD1 as D (5 bases). Germline V gene sequence: CDR1 SEHNR, CDR2 FQNEAQ (reference sequence). Trimming pared 5 bases from V and 3 bases from J, leaving 10 bases between. CDR3 size: 14 residues.

The chain carries TRBV11-2 and TRBJ1-3; the match to TRBD1 covers 7 bases. The CDR3 runs 14 residues. CDR1 and CDR2 from the germline V gene are SGHAT and FQNNGV. V gave up 5 bases and J gave up 4 bases; unmatched junction bases: 5. CDR3 in amino acids: CASSPDRVGNTIYF. For the CDR3, the DNA is TGTGCCAGCAGCCCCGACAGGGTCGGAAACACCATATATTTT.

This rearrangement joins TRBV25-1 to TRBJ2-7, with TRBD1 identical over 7 bases. The CDR3 has 12 amino acids. CDR1 is MGHDK and CDR2 is SYGVNS in the germline V gene. The V gene end was trimmed by 7 bases and the J gene end by 6 bases; junction bases not matched to a gene: 6. Written as DNA, the CDR3 is TGTGCCAGCACAGGACAGGTTGGCGAGCAGTACTTC. It translates to CASTGQVGEQYF.

The chain employs TRBV19 and TRBJ1-5, with 9 bases lining up with TRBD1. Germline V gives CDR1 LNHDA, CDR2 SQIVND (reference sequence). CDR3 length: 14 amino acids. The trim removed 4 bases at V and 7 bases at J, leaving 5 bases unmatched. The CDR3 coding sequence is TGTGCCAGTAGTACCCGGACAGGGGACCAGCCCCAGCATTTT. It is translated as CASSTRTGDQPQHF.

The J gene is TRBJ1-2, the V gene TRBV7-2; unclear D gene. Germline assignment: CDR1 SGHTA and CDR2 FQGNSA. V dropped 4 bases and J dropped 2 bases, with 11 bases sitting between them. The CDR3 consists of 14 residues. CDR3 sequence (DNA): TGTGCCAGCAGCTCAAACAGCGGCAACTATGGCTACACCTTC. It codes for CASSSNSGNYGYTF. The complete variable domain, with remaining parts taken from reference TRBV7-2 and TRBJ1-2, reads GAGVSQSPSNKVTEKGKDVELRCDPISGHTALYWYRQSLGQGLEFLIYFQGNSAPDKSGLPSDRFSAERTGGSVSTLTIQRTQQEDSAVYLCASSSNSGNYGYTFGSGTRLTVV.

This rearrangement joins TRBV12-3 or TRBV12-4 to TRBJ1-3; D uncertain. The CDR3 contains 11 residues. V lost 5 bases and J 9 bases, leaving 8 bases between the germline ends. CDR3 sequence: CASSREGTIYF. Written as DNA, the CDR3 is TGTGCCAGCAGTCGGGAGGGCACCATATATTTT.

The gene calls are TRBV14 and TRBJ2-5; a possible D gene is TRBD1 (5 bases). The germline V gene has CDR1 SGHDN and CDR2 FVKESK. The CDR3 is 16 residues long. V shed 2 bases and J shed 5 bases, with 18 bases lying between them. In DNA, the CDR3 is TGTGCCAGCAGCCAAACCCGCACGGGCAGGGTCGAGACCCAGTACTTC. Translating it yields CASSQTRTGRVETQYF.

The table lists this clone with a few counts. This sequence joins TRBV13 and TRBJ2-1, with D tentatively TRBD1 (6 bases). Per germline, CDR1 PRHDT and CDR2 FYEKMQ (reference sequence). Trimming shortened V by 1 base and J by 1 base, and 11 bases separated the two germline ends. The CDR3 has 16 residues. CDR3 residues: CASSLEGDNSYNEQFF. CDR3 DNA sequence: TGTGCCAGCAGCTTAGAGGGGGACAATTCCTACAATGAGCAGTTCTTC.

The chain links TRBV19 to TRBJ2-3; 9 positions match TRBD2. CDR1 and CDR2 (germline): LNHDA, SQIVND (reference sequence). V shed 6 bases and J 5 bases; nucleotides not matched to a gene: 6. The CDR3 consists of 14 residues. The CDR3 loop reads CASRPTSGRDTQYF. The CDR3 DNA reads TGTGCCAGTAGGCCGACTAGCGGAAGAGATACGCAGTATTTT.

Concerning this clone: A junction end diverges from the germline sequence, so it may reflect a read error. V gene TRBV2 combines with J gene TRBJ2-7; weak D call: TRBD1 (5 bases). Germline V gives CDR1 SNHLY, CDR2 FYNNEI. The CDR3 covers 12 residues. DNA of the CDR3: TGTGCCAGCAGTAGGGGCCCACAGGAAATGGACTTC. Protein product: CASSRGPQEMDF.

The chain uses TRBV3-1 (or the pseudogene TRBV3-2) and TRBJ2-7; D is uncertain. CDR3 length: 11 amino acids. The V end was cut by 2 bases, the J end by 5 bases, with 4 bases between. The V gene's germline CDR1 is LGHDT and CDR2 YNNKEL (reference sequence). The CDR3 DNA reads as TGTGCCAGCAGCCAACTTGACGAGCAGTACTTC. Its translation: CASSQLDEQYF.

J is TRBJ2-5 and V is TRBV11-2; D uncertain. This CDR3 spans 16 amino acids. Germline V gene sequence: CDR1 SGHAT, CDR2 FQNNGV. The V end was cut by 3 bases, the J end by 2 bases, with 16 bases between. The CDR3 region is CASSFGSGDPQETQYF. The CDR3 DNA reads as TGTGCCAGCAGCTTCGGGTCTGGAGATCCTCAAGAGACCCAGTACTTC.

The J gene is TRBJ1-5, the V gene TRBV4-1; TRBD1 is a possible D gene (6 bases). Trimming pared 2 bases from V and 3 bases from J, leaving 11 bases between. Germline CDR1 and CDR2: MGHRA and YSYEKL. The CDR3 runs to 15 residues. The CDR3 loop reads CASSQTTGYNQPQHF. The CDR3 DNA reads TGCGCCAGCAGCCAAACAACAGGGTACAATCAGCCCCAGCATTTT.

CDR3 protein: CASSRDRNQPQHF. CDR3 DNA: TGTGCCAGCAGCCGGGACAGGAATCAGCCCCAGCATTTT. This chain uses TRBV7-8 with TRBJ1-5, with 8 bases fitting TRBD1. V shed 5 bases and J 4 bases; nucleotides not matched to a gene: 1. The V gene's germline CDR1 is SGHVS and CDR2 FQNEAQ. The CDR3 totals 13 residues.

The chain recombines TRBV30 with TRBJ2-5; possible D gene TRBD2, 7 bases. The CDR3 sequence is 14 residues long. Trimming removed 0 bases at V and 9 bases at J, with 17 bases between. Looked up from germline, CDR1 is GTSNPN and CDR2 is SVGIG (reference sequence). The CDR3, as DNA: TGTGCCTGGAGTGTACTCGGGGGGCGTGGAGCCCAGTACTTC. This translates into CAWSVLGGRGAQYF.